This entry concerns a single TCR beta chain. Its antigen remains unknown. Trimming cost V 7 bases and J 2 bases, with 8 bases left between them. The germline gives CDR1 SQVTM, CDR2 ANQGSEA. This CDR3 is built from 11 residues. The data were produced by immunoSEQ multiplex PCR, yet TCRdb's version contains in-frame clones alone and is incomplete. The sample yields roughly 3,300 clones, 58% seen once. The data belong to a study of tumor-infiltrating lymphocytes in localized non-small cell lung cancer. Background on the study: From each patient, both tumor and uninvolved lung, non-adjacent to tumor, were sampled. Whole-study findings and limits: Tumors had more T cell infiltration than uninvolved lung, per TCRbeta sequencing and CD3 counts. IM1 and IM2 tumors showed no difference in T-cell fraction.

This sequence originates from a human donor with non-small cell lung cancer. Sample: uninvolved lung tissue not adjacent to the tumor. The V gene is TRBV29-1, the J gene TRBJ1-1; weak D call: TRBD1 (6 bases). CDR3 nucleotide sequence: TGCAGCGGGGGACATAACACTGAAGCTTTCTTT. This codes for CSGGHNTEAFF.